This T cell receptor (beta chain) was documented in a study of radiation and T cells in renal cell carcinoma. As for time point: blood 4 weeks post-SBRT, at nephrectomy. Documented treatment: 15 Gy SBRT to primary tumor, nephrectomy 4 weeks later. Nephrectomy followed 15 Gy stereotactic body radiation by 4 weeks. Blood was sampled at baseline, 2 weeks and 4 weeks after SBRT. Clear cell pathology was present in this patient's renal cell carcinoma. Produced via immunoSEQ multiplex PCR; TCRdb's table is partial and in-frame only. This repertoire shows tens of thousands of clones, 65% to 85% found once; its top ten account for 27%. Points on this clone: Its antigen is still unknown.

General observations from the study: Baseline intratumoral clonotype presence is unknown without pretreatment biopsies.

This clonotype was obtained from a woman aged 70-85 years with renal cell carcinoma. The material sequenced was blood, taken from a patient whose treatment included radiotherapy and nephrectomy.

CDR3 sequence: CAWSRGDTIYF. The CDR3 region has the DNA TGTGCCTGGAGCCGAGGGGACACCATATATTTT. V gene TRBV30 combines with J gene TRBJ1-3; D may be TRBD1 (5 bases). V was clipped by 3 bases and J by 8 bases, with 8 bases between them. The germline CDR1 and CDR2 sequences are GTSNPN and SVGIG (reference sequence). This CDR3 has 11 amino acids. Looking up the rest from reference TRBV30 and TRBJ1-3 gives the full variable domain: SQTIHQWPATLVQPVGSPLSLECTVEGTSNPNLYWYRQAAGRGLQLLFYSVGIGQISSEVPQNLSASRPQDRQFILSSKKLLLSDSGFYLCAWSRGDTIYFGEGSWLTVV.